Listed here is a single T cell receptor beta chain. The antigen is undetermined. The data originate from a study of shared clonotypes between healthy human individuals. This CDR3 contains 13 residues. V lost 4 bases, J lost 4 bases, and 14 bases lay in between. Germline V gene lookup returns CDR1 SQVTM and CDR2 ANQGSEA. TCRdb keeps only in-frame clones here, not all; method: immunoSEQ multiplex PCR. This table has around 2.5 million clones, under 95% appearing once. The study's findings and limits: Estimated richness was generally greater in naive than memory subsets. Several donors showed sharing of approximately 4.7% of naive CD4 clonotypes. Clonotype sharing among donors, it was expected, would be affected by sequencing depth.

The chain couples TRBV29-1 to TRBJ2-7, with D possibly being TRBD2 (6 bases). The sample taken for sequencing was naive CD4+ T cells from PBMCs. Subset in this sample: CD45RA+ positively selected. This TCR came from a man aged 18 to 35 in good health. Some clones in this sample may be carry-over from other donors' samples. Here the CDR3 DNA reads TGCAGCGTTGCCTCGGCGGGGACTTACGAGCAGTACTTC. Translating gives CSVASAGTYEQYF.